The next 10 T cell receptor beta chains were all read from a single sample in a study of cytomegalovirus exposure and HLA in healthy donors. Sequencing used immunoSEQ multiplex PCR; TCRdb keeps in-frame clones, though not all of them. Of around 150,000 clones listed, around four fifths are singletons. Sequencing was done on a sample of PBMCs. These receptors were obtained from a man younger than 45 in good health and CMV-seropositive.

The chain couples TRBV11-2 to TRBJ1-1; TRBD1 aligns across 10 bases. Germline V gene data show CDR1 as SGHAT and CDR2 as FQNNGV. J gave up 6 bases and V 3 bases, and 4 bases lay outside the gene matches. CDR3 size: 14 residues. CDR3 bases: TGTGCCAGCAGCTTGGACAGGGGGTGGCCTGAAGCTTTCTTT. Translation: CASSLDRGWPEAFF.

V is TRBV5-1 and J is TRBJ2-7, with TRBD1 identical over 9 bases. The CDR3 length is 16 residues. Per the germline V gene, CDR1 is SGHRS and CDR2 is YFSETQ. Unmatched junction bases numbered 10, after V lost 3 bases and J lost 3 bases. The CDR3 sequence: CASSWAPGTGIYEQYF. In DNA, the CDR3 is TGCGCCAGCAGCTGGGCCCCCGGGACAGGGATCTACGAGCAGTACTTC.

This sequence joins TRBV30 and TRBJ2-3, with D possibly matching TRBD2 (6 bases). V lost 5 bases, J lost 4 bases, and 13 bases lay in between. This CDR3 contains 13 residues. CDR1 is GTSNPN, CDR2 SVGIG, per germline (reference sequence). CDR3 sequence (DNA): TGTGCCTGGTCTCAGCGGAGGGCAGATACGCAGTATTTT. Amino acids: CAWSQRRADTQYF. The variable domain in full, completed from reference TRBV30 and TRBJ2-3, reads SQTIHQWPATLVQPVGSPLSLECTVEGTSNPNLYWYRQAAGRGLQLLFYSVGIGQISSEVPQNLSASRPQDRQFILSSKKLLLSDSGFYLCAWSQRRADTQYFGPGTRLTVL.

J is TRBJ2-2 and V is TRBV27; no definite D call. This CDR3 contains 17 residues. V lost 1 base and J lost 0, with 12 bases in between. In germline, CDR1 is MNHEY, CDR2 SMNVEV (reference sequence). The CDR3 loop is CASSLFLTTANTGELFF. The CDR3 nucleotides read TGTGCCAGCAGTTTATTTTTGACAACCGCGAACACCGGGGAGCTGTTTTTT.

The chain employs TRBV15 and TRBJ2-4; the D gene is possibly TRBD1 (5 bases). The germline CDR1 and CDR2 sequences are LNHNV and YYDKDF (reference sequence). V lost 0 bases, J lost 2 bases, and 17 bases lay in between. The CDR3 contains 18 residues. For the CDR3, the DNA is TGTGCCACCAGCAGAGATCGGGCCAGGGAATTAACCAAAAACATTCAGTACTTC. As protein: CATSRDRARELTKNIQYF.

The J gene is TRBJ1-5, the V gene TRBV7-2, with TRBD1 as a possible D gene (6 bases). Looked up from germline, CDR1 is SGHTA and CDR2 is FQGNSA. The V gene lost 2 bases and the J gene lost 2 bases, with 7 bases spanning the gap. This CDR3 is built from 14 residues. The CDR3 nucleotides are TGTGCCAGCAGCTTAAGGACAGGCAATCAGCCCCAGCATTTT. Protein sequence: CASSLRTGNQPQHF.

This clone was recorded once. The rearrangement joins TRBV9 to TRBJ2-1, with a weak D call TRBD2 (7 bases). Trimming stripped 0 bases from V and 5 bases from J, with 12 bases between. The CDR3 has 15 residues. Germline loops: CDR1 SGDLS, CDR2 YYNGEE. DNA of the CDR3: TGTGCCAGCAGCGTAGGTGGGGGGGCCAACAATGAGCAGTTCTTC. Translation gives CASSVGGGANNEQFF.

This chain links TRBV7-2 with TRBJ2-3, with TRBD2 matching over 11 bases. This CDR3 has 16 residues. V was pared by 5 bases and J by 6 bases, with 10 bases of the junction left unmatched. In germline, CDR1 is SGHTA, CDR2 FQGNSA. DNA for the CDR3: TGTGCCAGCAGCCTGGGACTAGCGGTCCCCCGGGATACGCAGTATTTT. Amino acids: CASSLGLAVPRDTQYF.

V is TRBV5-6 and J is TRBJ1-5; D perhaps matches TRBD1 (5 bases). CDR3 length: 15 amino acids. Deletions cut 3 bases from V and 6 bases from J, with 16 bases between. Germline CDR1 and CDR2: SGHDT and YYEEEE. CDR3 residues: CASSWGGAGGQPQHF. In DNA, the CDR3 is TGTGCCAGCAGCTGGGGTGGGGCAGGTGGTCAGCCCCAGCATTTT. Full variable domain (rest looked up from reference TRBV5-6 and TRBJ1-5): DAGVTQSPTHLIKTRGQQVTLRCSPKSGHDTVSWYQQALGQGPQFIFQYYEEEERQRGNFPDRFSGHQFPNYSSELNVNALLLGDSALYLCASSWGGAGGQPQHFGDGTRLSIL.

This rearrangement joins TRBV6-5 to TRBJ1-5; perhaps TRBD1 as D (5 bases). Germline V gene lookup returns CDR1 MNHEY and CDR2 SVGAGI. The CDR3 is made up of 15 amino acids. Trimming removed 6 bases at V and 2 bases at J, with 14 bases between. The CDR3 DNA follows: TGTGCCAGCAGCCCGGGACGGGGGGGCAATCAGCCCCAGCATTTT. Protein: CASSPGRGGNQPQHF.